The 17 T cell receptor beta chains reported below all come from one sample, sequenced in a study of OX40 agonist ivuxolimab in advanced cancers. Library generation was performed with the immunoSEQ multiplex PCR assay. This is the immuneACCESS table as TCRdb keeps it, with only in-frame sequences that have V and J called. A part of the clones is gone; compared with another copy, unresolved V genes explain less than half, and the rest is unexplained. This sample is represented by 70,000 or so clones; approximately 90% of them were singletons. The leading ten clones occupy 7.6% of the sample. Specimen: CD4+ or CD8+ T cells sorted from blood, collected in a trial of the OX40 agonist ivuxolimab. These receptor sequences come from an adult with an advanced solid tumor such as melanoma, head and neck, liver or kidney cancer.

J is TRBJ1-2 and V is TRBV27, with D possibly being TRBD1 (5 bases). V dropped 0 bases and J dropped 5 bases, with 7 bases sitting between them. Germline CDR1 reads MNHEY; CDR2 reads SMNVEV (reference sequence). This CDR3 spans 13 amino acids. The CDR3 region is CASSLSGGYGYTF. The CDR3 DNA is TGTGCCAGCAGTTTATCCGGGGGTTATGGCTACACCTTC.

This clone was recorded a few times. This sequence joins TRBV19 and TRBJ2-1; TRBD2 is a possible D gene (5 bases). CDR1 and CDR2 (germline): LNHDA, SQIVND (reference sequence). V lost 7 bases and J lost 9, with 13 bases in between. The CDR3 runs to 12 residues. CDR3 sequence reads: CASTNGGSEQFF. The CDR3 DNA follows: TGTGCCAGTACCAATGGCGGGTCTGAGCAGTTCTTC.

The chain is built from TRBV2 and TRBJ2-5; D not certain. V was pared by 2 bases and J by 4 bases, with 11 bases between. Looked up from germline, CDR1 is SNHLY and CDR2 is FYNNEI. The CDR3 contains 14 residues. The chain's CDR3 is CASSELPGSETQYF. CDR3 DNA sequence: TGTGCCAGCAGTGAACTCCCCGGCTCAGAGACCCAGTACTTC.

The chain couples TRBV4-1 to TRBJ1-2; weak D call: TRBD1 (5 bases). The V gene's germline CDR1 is MGHRA and CDR2 YSYEKL. This CDR3 is built from 12 residues. Trimming removed 4 bases from V and 8 bases from J, with 11 bases in between. CDR3 residues: CASSPGLGGYTF. DNA of the CDR3: TGCGCCAGCAGCCCGGGACTTGGCGGCTACACCTTC.

The chain carries TRBV6-5 and TRBJ1-2, with D unclear. CDR1 is MNHEY and CDR2 is SVGAGI in the germline V gene. V was pared by 3 bases and J by 2 bases, with 7 bases between. The CDR3 runs to 13 residues. CDR3 sequence: CASSYQENYGYTF. CDR3 DNA sequence: TGTGCCAGCAGTTATCAGGAGAACTATGGCTACACCTTC.

The J gene is TRBJ2-1, the V gene TRBV19; 7 positions agree with TRBD2. After removal of 3 bases from V and 0 bases from J, the junction contained 8 bases not matched to a gene. In germline, CDR1 is LNHDA, CDR2 SQIVND (reference sequence). CDR3 length: 17 residues. The CDR3: CASSIGGGGGSYNEQFF. For the CDR3, the DNA is TGTGCCAGTAGTATTGGCGGCGGGGGTGGCTCCTACAATGAGCAGTTCTTC.

V is TRBV7-7 and J is TRBJ2-5; possibly TRBD1 for D (6 bases). The end of the DNA fits TRBJ2-7 better, so the J call may be wrong. Germline CDR1 SSHAT, CDR2 FNYEAQ (reference sequence). The CDR3 loop spans 13 amino acids. The CDR3 DNA is TGTGCCAGCAGCCCAGGGGAATCCTACGAGCAGTACTTC. Protein sequence: CASSPGESYEQYF.

This chain links TRBV7-9 with TRBJ2-1; D is uncertain. The CDR3 extends over 12 amino acids. CDR1 and CDR2 from the germline V gene are SEHNR and FQNEAQ (reference sequence). The V end was cut by 4 bases, the J end by 6 bases, with 7 bases between. This CDR3 reads CASSSRPNEQFF. CDR3 nucleotides: TGTGCCAGCAGCTCCCGGCCCAATGAGCAGTTCTTC.

The chain combines TRBV11-2 with TRBJ2-3; D is possibly TRBD1 (5 bases). The germline gives CDR1 SGHAT, CDR2 FQNNGV. CDR3 length: 13 residues. The V end lost 4 bases, the J end lost 4 bases, and 9 bases lay between the germline ends. The CDR3 reads CASSSVGADTQYF. CDR3 bases: TGTGCCAGCAGCTCCGTAGGGGCAGATACGCAGTATTTT.

The rearrangement joins TRBV10-2 to TRBJ1-1; D perhaps matches TRBD1 (5 bases). CDR1 is WSHSY, CDR2 SAAADI, per germline. This CDR3 has 14 amino acids. Trimming cost V 6 bases and J 0 bases, with 11 bases left between them. For the CDR3, the DNA is TGCGCCAGCAGACAGGCCATTTTGAACACTGAAGCTTTCTTT. Translating it yields CASRQAILNTEAFF.

The rearrangement uses TRBV27 and TRBJ2-7, with 11 bases identical to TRBD2. V shed 2 bases and J 4 bases; nucleotides not matched to a gene: 1. The CDR3 totals 14 residues. Germline values: CDR1 MNHEY, CDR2 SMNVEV (reference sequence). CDR3 residues: CASSLASGGYEQYF. The CDR3 coding sequence is TGTGCCAGCAGTTTAGCTAGCGGGGGGTACGAGCAGTACTTC.

This clone was observed a single time. The chain uses TRBV10-3 and TRBJ2-5, with 9 bases matching TRBD2. The CDR3 loop spans 14 amino acids. Germline CDR1 ENHRY, CDR2 SYGVKD. V shed 6 bases, J shed 1 base, and the junction held 3 bases outside the gene matches. DNA of the CDR3: TGTGCCATCAGAGGCGGGGGGGCCCAAGAGACCCAGTACTTC. Protein product: CAIRGGGAQETQYF.

This chain links TRBV10-2 with TRBJ2-7, with D unclear. CDR1 and CDR2 from the germline V gene are WSHSY and SAAADI. Trimming removed 6 bases at V and 4 bases at J, with 4 bases between. This CDR3 is built from 10 residues. The CDR3 DNA sequence: TGCGCCAGCAGAGATTACGAGCAGTACTTC. It specifies CASRDYEQYF.

The chain has TRBV2 and TRBJ2-7; TRBD1 matches 9 bases. The V gene end was trimmed by 6 bases and the J gene end by 3 bases; junction bases not matched to a gene: 9. The CDR3 sequence is 15 residues long. CDR1 and CDR2 from the germline V gene are SNHLY and FYNNEI. The CDR3 protein is CASSDPGQGNYEQYF. The CDR3 coding sequence is TGTGCCAGCAGCGACCCTGGACAGGGGAACTACGAGCAGTACTTC.

This chain joins TRBV4-1 and TRBJ2-1; a possible D gene is TRBD1 (5 bases). Germline V lookup: CDR1 MGHRA, CDR2 YSYEKL. The CDR3 runs to 15 residues. Trimming stripped 5 bases from V and 0 bases from J, with 11 bases between. The CDR3 is CASSGVRGSYNEQFF. The CDR3 DNA reads as TGCGCCAGCAGCGGGGTAAGGGGCTCCTACAATGAGCAGTTCTTC.

The chain employs TRBV27 and TRBJ1-2; D is undetermined. Trimming pared 3 bases from V and 0 bases from J, leaving 11 bases between. The CDR3 spans 15 residues. Germline V CDR1 and CDR2: MNHEY, SMNVEV (reference sequence). The CDR3 DNA sequence: TGTGCCAGCAGTTTCTCGGGTAGTACTAACTATGGCTACACCTTC. Protein product: CASSFSGSTNYGYTF.

This chain links TRBV2 with TRBJ2-7; 12 nucleotides match TRBD2. Germline values: CDR1 SNHLY, CDR2 FYNNEI. CDR3 length: 16 residues. V dropped 6 bases and J dropped 4; count of bases not matched to a gene: 10. Here the CDR3 reads CASSRRSSGGAYEQYF. The CDR3 DNA reads TGTGCCAGCAGCCGGAGGTCTAGCGGGGGGGCATACGAGCAGTACTTC.